The 14 T cell receptor beta chains below were found in one sample sequenced in a study of shared T cell receptors in the human thymus (dated by TCRdb to the early 2020s). The protocol used for the library was the immunoSEQ multiplex PCR assay. TCRdb holds this immuneACCESS table with in-frame rearrangements only. Some clones are missing; in checked studies, unresolved V genes explain under half, and the rest has no known cause. For this sample there are roughly 550,000 clones; about 80% appear just once. In total, the top ten clones hold approximately 0.013% of the sample. The sample was also reused in another study, on human thymus T cells.

The specimen sequenced was thymocytes. Receptors originate from a boy younger than two with a congenital heart defect. Donor details come from another sample of the same person, matched by shared clones.

This chain links TRBV6-1 with TRBJ2-2, with 9 nucleotides matching TRBD2. The CDR3 sequence is 15 residues long. The V gene end was trimmed by 4 bases and the J gene end by 3 bases; junction bases not matched to a gene: 3. Germline loops: CDR1 MNHNS, CDR2 SASEGT. The CDR3 DNA reads as TGTGCCAGCAGTGGGACTAGCGCTTACACCGGGGAGCTGTTTTTT. Its translation is CASSGTSAYTGELFF.

The chain is built from TRBV5-6 and TRBJ2-7; TRBD2 is a possible D gene (6 bases). Germline CDR1 reads SGHDT; CDR2 reads YYEEEE. CDR3 size: 16 residues. The ends were cut back, 0 bases at V and 6 bases at J, with 19 bases in the middle. CDR3 sequence: CASSLVRLAQGGEQYF. The CDR3 nucleotides are TGTGCCAGCAGCTTGGTGAGGTTAGCGCAGGGAGGCGAGCAGTACTTC.

The chain employs TRBV30 and TRBJ2-7; D remains ambiguous. The CDR3 consists of 13 residues. V lost 0 bases to trimming and J lost 3 bases, with 9 bases between them. From germline, CDR1 is GTSNPN and CDR2 SVGIG (reference sequence). The chain's CDR3 is CAWSVNRSYEQYF. CDR3 nucleotides: TGTGCCTGGAGTGTTAACAGAAGCTACGAGCAGTACTTC.

In its sample, this clone was seen a few times. This rearrangement joins TRBV4-2 to TRBJ2-1; D ambiguous. The germline V gene encodes CDR1 LGHNA and CDR2 YNFKEQ. CDR3 size: 16 residues. Trimming took off 4 bases at V and 0 bases at J, with 13 bases between the two ends. CDR3 region: CASSRRVKSSYNEQFF. As DNA, the CDR3 is TGTGCCAGCAGCCGCCGGGTTAAAAGCTCCTACAATGAGCAGTTCTTC.

The chain has TRBV6-5 and TRBJ2-3; D ambiguous. The CDR3 extends over 12 amino acids. V lost 10 bases, J lost 6 bases, and 14 bases lay in between. In germline, CDR1 is MNHEY, CDR2 SVGAGI. Here the CDR3 DNA reads TGTGCCACCGAGGATGGGTTGGATACGCAGTATTTT. Its translation: CATEDGLDTQYF.

The chain combines TRBV27 with TRBJ2-5, with D possibly matching TRBD1 (6 bases). This CDR3 spans 12 amino acids. Germline V lookup: CDR1 MNHEY, CDR2 SMNVEV (reference sequence). Trimming pared 6 bases from V and 5 bases from J, leaving 10 bases between. CDR3 loop: CASRGRGETQYF. The CDR3 nucleotides are TGTGCCAGCAGGGGTAGGGGGGAGACCCAGTACTTC.

This chain links TRBV9 with TRBJ1-2; TRBD1 matches 10 bases. The CDR3 is made up of 14 amino acids. J gave up 8 bases and V 0 bases, and 4 bases lay outside the gene matches. The germline V gene has CDR1 SGDLS and CDR2 YYNGEE. The chain's CDR3 is CASSVEGTGVGYTF. The CDR3 DNA follows: TGTGCCAGCAGCGTAGAAGGGACAGGGGTAGGCTACACCTTC.

This chain joins TRBV2 and TRBJ2-5; tentatively, D is TRBD1 (5 bases). The germline V gene encodes CDR1 SNHLY and CDR2 FYNNEI. Between the trimmed V and J ends, which lost 2 bases and 5 bases, there was a span of 15 bases. The CDR3 loop spans 15 amino acids. CDR3 protein: CASSERGPGEETQYF. The CDR3 DNA follows: TGTGCCAGCAGTGAAAGGGGCCCGGGTGAGGAGACCCAGTACTTC. The complete variable domain, with remaining parts taken from reference TRBV2 and TRBJ2-5, reads EPEVTQTPSHQVTQMGQEVILRCVPISNHLYFYWYRQILGQKVEFLVSFYNNEISEKSEIFDDQFSVERPDGSNFTLKIRSTKLEDSAMYFCASSERGPGEETQYFGPGTRLLVL.

The chain uses TRBV5-6 and TRBJ2-2; D is perhaps TRBD2 (7 bases). V lost 6 bases to trimming and J lost 4 bases, with 10 bases between them. The germline CDR1 and CDR2 sequences are SGHDT and YYEEEE. The CDR3 contains 13 residues. DNA of the CDR3: TGTGCCAGCATAAGGGGGGGCACCGGGGAGCTGTTTTTT. It encodes CASIRGGTGELFF.

The CDR3 region is CASSQDPAGEDYNEQFF. CDR3 in DNA: TGCGCCAGCAGCCAGGATCCAGCGGGAGAAGACTACAATGAGCAGTTCTTC. This chain connects TRBV4-3 to TRBJ2-1; 8 bases align to TRBD2. The CDR3 contains 17 residues. The junction had 10 bases not matched to a gene; V was cut back by 3 bases and J by 3 bases. The germline CDR1 and CDR2 sequences are LGHNA and YSLEER.

V is TRBV9 and J is TRBJ1-2; 10 positions match TRBD1. The CDR3 covers 15 residues. V was clipped by 3 bases and J by 4 bases; unmatched bases: 6. Germline CDR1 is SGDLS and CDR2 is YYNGEE. This CDR3 is CASSEGGQGSYGYTF. CDR3 bases: TGTGCCAGCAGCGAGGGGGGACAGGGGAGCTATGGCTACACCTTC.

The chain is built from TRBV19 and TRBJ2-7; the match to TRBD1 covers 7 bases. V shed 5 bases and J 0 bases; nucleotides not matched to a gene: 10. The CDR3 length is 16 residues. The V gene's germline CDR1 is LNHDA and CDR2 SQIVND (reference sequence). The CDR3 reads CASSSTSRDSSYEQYF. CDR3 nucleotides: TGTGCCAGTAGTTCTACCTCCCGGGACAGCTCCTACGAGCAGTACTTC.

The genes are TRBV28 and TRBJ2-5; D gene unclear. Trimming removed 6 bases at V and 9 bases at J, with 11 bases between. The CDR3 contains 11 residues. Germline CDR1 is MDHEN and CDR2 is SYDVKM. The CDR3 reads CASRSHAAQYF. In DNA form, the CDR3 reads TGTGCCAGCAGATCCCACGCGGCCCAGTACTTC.

J is TRBJ2-7 and V is TRBV4-2; 10 nucleotides align to TRBD1. CDR3 length: 18 residues. The ends lost 1 base at V and 9 bases at J; junction bases unmatched: 18. Germline values: CDR1 LGHNA, CDR2 YNFKEQ. The CDR3 loop reads CASSQVWQRDRGPKVQYF. The CDR3 DNA is TGTGCCAGCAGCCAAGTGTGGCAACGGGACAGGGGACCCAAAGTGCAGTACTTC.